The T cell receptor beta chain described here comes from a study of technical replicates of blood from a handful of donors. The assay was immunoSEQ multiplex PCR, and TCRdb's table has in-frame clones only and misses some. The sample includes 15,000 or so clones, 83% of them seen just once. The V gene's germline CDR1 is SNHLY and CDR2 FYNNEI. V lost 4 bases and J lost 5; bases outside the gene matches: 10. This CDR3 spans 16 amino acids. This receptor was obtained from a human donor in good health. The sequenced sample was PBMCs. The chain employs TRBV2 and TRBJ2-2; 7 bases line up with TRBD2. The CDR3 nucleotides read TGTGCCAGCAGTGGTGCTAGCGGAGTGGATACCGGGGAGCTGTTTTTT. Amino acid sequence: CASSGASGVDTGELFF. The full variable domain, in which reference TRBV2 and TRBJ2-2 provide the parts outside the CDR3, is EPEVTQTPSHQVTQMGQEVILRCVPISNHLYFYWYRQILGQKVEFLVSFYNNEISEKSEIFDDQFSVERPDGSNFTLKIRSTKLEDSAMYFCASSGASGVDTGELFFGEGSRLTVL.